Each of the 20 T cell receptor beta chains below was sequenced from the same sample in a study of blood T cell repertoires in COVID-19 (dated by TCRdb to the early 2020s). Receptors were amplified or captured by the immunoSEQ multiplex PCR assay. The table comes from immuneACCESS by way of TCRdb, which keeps in-frame sequences with V and J called. Part of the clones is missing from these tables; in studies checked, under half for an unresolved V gene and the rest for unknown reasons. The table for this sample lists about 310,000 clones; roughly 85% of them were counted only once. In total, the top ten clones hold 1.5% to 2% of the sample. The specimen was PBMCs or T cells enriched from blood (not recorded which). The receptors were gathered from a woman aged 30 to 39 who had been exposed to COVID-19.

The chain links TRBV7-3 to TRBJ2-2, with 9 nucleotides matching TRBD1. The CDR3 totals 15 residues. The V and J ends lost 5 bases and 3 bases, in that order; junction bases with no gene match: 4. Per germline, CDR1 SGHTA and CDR2 FQGTGA. The chain's CDR3 is CASSTRQGDTGELFF. As DNA, the CDR3 is TGTGCCAGCAGCACCCGACAGGGGGACACCGGGGAGCTGTTTTTT. Using reference TRBV7-3 and TRBJ2-2 for the parts outside the CDR3, the full variable domain is GAGVSQTPSNKVTEKGKYVELRCDPISGHTALYWYRQSLGQGPEFLIYFQGTGAADDSGLPNDRFFAVRPEGSVSTLKIQRTERGDSAVYLCASSTRQGDTGELFFGEGSRLTVL.

This clone has more than one count but fewer than ten. The chain is built from TRBV27 and TRBJ1-1, with a tentative D call TRBD1 (6 bases). Trimming took 2 bases from V and 1 from J, leaving 8 bases between them. The CDR3 runs 14 residues. In germline, CDR1 is MNHEY, CDR2 SMNVEV (reference sequence). CDR3 in amino acids: CASSLDRRNTEAFF. CDR3 bases: TGTGCCAGCAGTTTAGACAGGAGGAACACTGAAGCTTTCTTT.

The chain joins TRBV7-2 to TRBJ2-7, with D possibly matching TRBD1 (6 bases). V was cut by 3 bases and J by 1 base, with 13 bases left in between. The CDR3 is 15 amino acids. Germline V gene data show CDR1 as SGHTA and CDR2 as FQGNSA. The DNA for the CDR3 is TGTGCCAGCAGCTTCTCCGGGACACTTTCCTACGAGCAGTACTTC. Translation gives CASSFSGTLSYEQYF.

CDR3 protein: CASSQGQGNGYTF. The CDR3, as DNA: TGTGCCAGCAGCCAGGGACAGGGAAATGGCTACACCTTC. The V call is TRBV7-9, the J call TRBJ1-2, with 9 bases fitting TRBD1. V gave up 5 bases and J gave up 6 bases; unmatched junction bases: 4. Germline V gene lookup returns CDR1 SEHNR and CDR2 FQNEAQ (reference sequence). The CDR3 consists of 13 residues.

The chain links TRBV28 to TRBJ2-2; D is perhaps TRBD1 (5 bases). CDR3 length: 16 amino acids. Trimming stripped 6 bases from V and 1 base from J, with 15 bases between. Germline CDR1 and CDR2: MDHEN and SYDVKM. Here the CDR3 DNA reads TGTGCCAGCAGCTCCCACCGACAGCGGAACACCGGGGAGCTGTTTTTT. It specifies CASSSHRQRNTGELFF.

The chain recombines TRBV28 with TRBJ1-5; 12 bases map to TRBD1. This CDR3 spans 17 amino acids. V shed 8 bases, J shed 0 bases, and the junction held 8 bases outside the gene matches. CDR1 is MDHEN and CDR2 is SYDVKM in the germline V gene. CDR3 nucleotide sequence: TGTGCCAGCGTCCGGGACAGGGGGCTTTCTAGCAATCAGCCCCAGCATTTT. It yields the protein CASVRDRGLSSNQPQHF.

This rearrangement joins TRBV6-8 to TRBJ2-2; 14 bases are shared with TRBD2. The CDR3 covers 17 residues. Trimming at V came to 5 bases and at J to 0 bases, leaving 2 bases not matched to a gene. The germline CDR1 and CDR2 sequences are MNHGY and SAAAGT. The CDR3 nucleotides are TGTGCCAGCAGTCCGACTAGCGGGGGGGCGAACACCGGGGAGCTGTTTTTT. Translation gives CASSPTSGGANTGELFF.

V is TRBV19 and J is TRBJ1-3; perhaps TRBD1 as D (5 bases). V was trimmed by 6 bases and J by 0 bases, leaving 9 bases between them. The CDR3 is 14 amino acids. CDR1 and CDR2 (germline): LNHDA, SQIVND (reference sequence). The CDR3 DNA reads TGTGCCAGTAGAGACAGCTCCTCTGGAAACACCATATATTTT. Amino acid sequence: CASRDSSSGNTIYF.

V and J are TRBV6-5 and TRBJ2-7; 7 bases are a match to TRBD1. The junction had 5 bases not matched to a gene; V was cut back by 6 bases and J by 6 bases. Per germline, CDR1 MNHEY and CDR2 SVGAGI. The CDR3 is made up of 12 amino acids. For the CDR3, the DNA is TGTGCCAGCAGCACGACAGGGTTCGAGCAGTACTTC. Encoded protein: CASSTTGFEQYF.

This chain connects TRBV12-2 to TRBJ2-7; the DNA was not compared with TRBD1, the D call given in the table. TRBV12-2 is tagged as a pseudogene. The CDR3 totals 14 residues. CDR3 amino acids: CASRRDRSSYEQYF. CDR3 nucleotides: TGTGCAAGTCGTCGGGACAGATCTTCCTACGAGCAGTACTTC.

The chain recombines TRBV5-1 with TRBJ1-2; D is ambiguous. CDR3 length equals 16 residues. In germline, CDR1 is SGHRS, CDR2 YFSETQ. Trimming took off 6 bases at V and 6 bases at J, with 24 bases between the two ends. The chain's CDR3 is CASTNLKGKEDDGYTF. The DNA for the CDR3 is TGCGCCAGCACCAACTTAAAAGGGAAGGAGGATGATGGCTACACCTTC.

This clone showed up just a few times. The chain is built from TRBV5-6 and TRBJ2-7; 9 nucleotides line up with TRBD1. V lost 4 bases to trimming and J lost 4 bases; unmatched junction nucleotides: 12. CDR1 is SGHDT and CDR2 is YYEEEE in the germline V gene. The CDR3 extends over 16 amino acids. The CDR3 is CASSAESGTGIYEQYF. DNA for the CDR3: TGTGCCAGCAGCGCCGAATCCGGGACAGGGATATACGAGCAGTACTTC.

The chain joins TRBV11-1 to TRBJ2-7; TRBD2 agrees at 12 bases. Germline V lookup: CDR1 SGHAT, CDR2 FQDESV (reference sequence). The CDR3 runs 15 residues. Trimming took 4 bases from V and 2 from J; bases not matched to a gene: 3. CDR3 nucleotides: TGTGCCAGCAGCTCTACTAGCGGGGGGCCCTACGAGCAGTACTTC. It yields the protein CASSSTSGGPYEQYF.

V usage is TRBV19 and J usage is TRBJ1-2; 7 positions agree with TRBD1. Germline V gene sequence: CDR1 LNHDA, CDR2 SQIVND (reference sequence). Trimming at V came to 1 base and at J to 7 bases, leaving 12 bases not matched to a gene. There are 16 residues in the CDR3. CDR3: CASSIGDPRGLLGYTF. The DNA for the CDR3 is TGTGCCAGTAGTATAGGGGACCCGAGGGGGCTCCTTGGCTACACCTTC.

This clone was counted only a few times. The sample contains more than one DNA sequence encoding this CDR3. The chain combines TRBV18 with TRBJ2-7; tentatively, D is TRBD2 (6 bases). CDR3 length equals 14 residues. Germline V gene lookup returns CDR1 KGHSH and CDR2 LQKENI. V was shortened by 3 bases and J by 2 bases, with 11 bases between the two germline ends. DNA of the CDR3: TGTGCCAGCTCACCGGGGACTGGGCCCTACGAGCAGTACTTC. Translation: CASSPGTGPYEQYF.

This clone was seen once. The V call is TRBV5-1, the J call TRBJ2-4; 7 bases are shared with TRBD1. J was trimmed by 0 bases and V by 4 bases; bases with no gene match: 10. This CDR3 comprises 17 residues. The V gene's germline CDR1 is SGHRS and CDR2 YFSETQ. CDR3 coding DNA: TGCGCCAGCAGCCAATACAACAGGGGCACAGCCAAAAACATTCAGTACTTC. It yields the protein CASSQYNRGTAKNIQYF.

The chain joins TRBV18 to TRBJ1-3; 7 bases are shared with TRBD1. This CDR3 comprises 17 residues. With V trimmed by 0 bases and J by 0 bases, 5 bases remained unmatched. Germline V lookup: CDR1 KGHSH, CDR2 LQKENI. CDR3 coding DNA: TGTGCCAGCTCACCACCTGGGACAGCTGGCTCTGGAAACACCATATATTTT. It specifies CASSPPGTAGSGNTIYF. Using reference TRBV18 and TRBJ1-3 for the parts outside the CDR3, the full variable domain is NAGVMQNPRHLVRRRGQEARLRCSPMKGHSHVYWYRQLPEEGLKFMVYLQKENIIDESGMPKERFSAEFPKEGPSILRIQQVVRGDSAAYFCASSPPGTAGSGNTIYFGEGSWLTVV.

J is TRBJ1-1 and V is TRBV18; D unresolved. V was trimmed by 3 bases and J by 0 bases, leaving 5 bases between them. Looked up from germline, CDR1 is KGHSH and CDR2 is LQKENI. The CDR3 is 13 residues long. The CDR3 region is CASSPRLNTEAFF. CDR3 sequence (DNA): TGTGCCAGCTCACCGCGTCTGAACACTGAAGCTTTCTTT.

The CDR3 bases are TGTGCCAGCAGACTGACAGGAAACTATGGCTACACCTTC. Protein sequence: CASRLTGNYGYTF. The rearrangement uses TRBV6-5 and TRBJ1-2; possibly TRBD1 for D (6 bases). Looked up from germline, CDR1 is MNHEY and CDR2 is SVGAGI. The V end was cut by 6 bases, the J end by 2 bases, with 10 bases between. This CDR3 is 13 amino acids long.

V is TRBV19 and J is TRBJ2-7, with D perhaps TRBD1 (6 bases). Germline CDR1 is LNHDA and CDR2 is SQIVND (reference sequence). There are 14 residues in the CDR3. V was trimmed by 4 bases and J by 2 bases, leaving 12 bases between them. CDR3 sequence: CASSNQGLTYEQYF. CDR3 sequence (DNA): TGTGCCAGTAGTAATCAGGGGTTAACCTACGAGCAGTACTTC.